Included here is one TCR beta chain sequence, with context. The target antigen is unknown. TCRdb keeps only in-frame clones here, not all; method: immunoSEQ multiplex PCR. The profile covers approximately 160,000 clones, with nearly 90% appearing a single time and 10% taken by the ten largest. From germline, CDR1 is GTSNPN and CDR2 SVGIG (reference sequence). V lost 2 bases and J lost 4, with 16 bases in between. The CDR3 has 15 residues. The sample belongs to a study of cytomegalovirus exposure and HLA in healthy donors. Points from the study as a whole: The dataset shows that most TCR sequences were rare, while some public TCRs occurred in many donors. The study recorded 150 to 200 TCR beta chains that were cytomegalovirus-associated. Subsequent analysis revealed that first-cohort TCR clusters tended to co-occur in the 120 or so validation repertoires.

An approximately 130-subject validation cohort, separate from the roughly 680-subject first cohort, supplied the donors. Sample: PBMCs. The clonotype was recovered from a woman aged 18-30 years in good health and CMV-seropositive. The V call is TRBV30, the J call TRBJ2-3, with TRBD2 as a possible D gene (6 bases). CDR3 loop: CAWSQGRWGADTQYF. In DNA form, the CDR3 reads TGTGCCTGGAGTCAAGGACGTTGGGGGGCAGATACGCAGTATTTT. The whole variable domain, remainder taken from reference TRBV30 and TRBJ2-3, is SQTIHQWPATLVQPVGSPLSLECTVEGTSNPNLYWYRQAAGRGLQLLFYSVGIGQISSEVPQNLSASRPQDRQFILSSKKLLLSDSGFYLCAWSQGRWGADTQYFGPGTRLTVL.